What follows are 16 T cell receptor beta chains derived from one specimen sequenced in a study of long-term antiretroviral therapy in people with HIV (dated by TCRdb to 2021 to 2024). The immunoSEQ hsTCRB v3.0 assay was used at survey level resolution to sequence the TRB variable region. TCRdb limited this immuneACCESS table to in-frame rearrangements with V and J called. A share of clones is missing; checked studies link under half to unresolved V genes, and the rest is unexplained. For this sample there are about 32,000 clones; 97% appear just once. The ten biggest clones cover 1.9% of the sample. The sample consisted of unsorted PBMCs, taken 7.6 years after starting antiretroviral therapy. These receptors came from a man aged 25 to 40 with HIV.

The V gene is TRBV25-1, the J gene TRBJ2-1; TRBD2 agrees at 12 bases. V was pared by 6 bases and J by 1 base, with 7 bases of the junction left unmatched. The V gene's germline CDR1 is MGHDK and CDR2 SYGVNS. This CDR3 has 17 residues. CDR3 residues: CASRKTSGSGSYNEQFF. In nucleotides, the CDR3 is TGTGCCAGCAGGAAGACTAGCGGGAGTGGGTCCTACAATGAGCAGTTCTTC.

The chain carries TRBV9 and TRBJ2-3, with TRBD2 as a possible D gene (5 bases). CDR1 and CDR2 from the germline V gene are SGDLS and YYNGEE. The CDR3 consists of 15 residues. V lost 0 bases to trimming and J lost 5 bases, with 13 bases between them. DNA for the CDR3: TGTGCCAGCAGCGTAGACCTGGAGGAGCGAGATACGCAGTATTTT. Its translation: CASSVDLEERDTQYF.

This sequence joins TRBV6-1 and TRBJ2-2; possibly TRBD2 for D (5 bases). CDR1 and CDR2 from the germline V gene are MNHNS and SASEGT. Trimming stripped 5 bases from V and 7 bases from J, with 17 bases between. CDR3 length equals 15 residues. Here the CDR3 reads CASSTTTESGGELFF. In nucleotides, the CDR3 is TGTGCCAGCAGTACCACTACGGAGAGCGGCGGGGAGCTGTTTTTT.

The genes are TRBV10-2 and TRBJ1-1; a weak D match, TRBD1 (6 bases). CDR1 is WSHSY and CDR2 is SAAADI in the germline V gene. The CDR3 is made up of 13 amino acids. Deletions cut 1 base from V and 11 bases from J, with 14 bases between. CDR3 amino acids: CASSEFGGPGAFF. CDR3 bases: TGCGCCAGCAGTGAGTTTGGGGGCCCGGGGGCTTTCTTT.

Here the CDR3 DNA reads TGTGCCAGCAGTTTACTACAGGGACCGAGCGGTACGCAGTATTTT. It yields the protein CASSLLQGPSGTQYF. V is TRBV6-6 and J is TRBJ2-3; TRBD1 is a possible D gene (6 bases). Trimming pared 4 bases from V and 8 bases from J, leaving 19 bases between. This CDR3 is 15 amino acids long. Looked up from germline, CDR1 is MNHNY and CDR2 is SVGAGI (reference sequence).

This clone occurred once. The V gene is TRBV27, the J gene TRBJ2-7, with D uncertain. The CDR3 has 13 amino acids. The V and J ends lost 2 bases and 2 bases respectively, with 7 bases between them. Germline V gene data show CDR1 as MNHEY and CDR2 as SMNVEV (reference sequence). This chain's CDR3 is CASSLEATYEQYF. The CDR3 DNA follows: TGTGCCAGCAGTTTAGAGGCAACCTACGAGCAGTACTTC.

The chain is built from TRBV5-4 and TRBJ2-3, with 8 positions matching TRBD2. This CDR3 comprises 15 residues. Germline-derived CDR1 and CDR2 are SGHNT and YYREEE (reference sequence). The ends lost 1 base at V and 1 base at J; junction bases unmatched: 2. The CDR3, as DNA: TGTGCCAGCAGCTTGTTCGGGGGGGGCACAGATACGCAGTATTTT. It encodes CASSLFGGGTDTQYF.

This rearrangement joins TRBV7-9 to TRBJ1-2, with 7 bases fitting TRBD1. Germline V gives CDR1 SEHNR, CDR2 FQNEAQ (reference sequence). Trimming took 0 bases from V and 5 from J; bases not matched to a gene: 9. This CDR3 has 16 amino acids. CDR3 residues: CASSLAPTGTRYGYTF. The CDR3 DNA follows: TGTGCCAGCAGCTTAGCCCCGACAGGGACGAGATATGGCTACACCTTC.

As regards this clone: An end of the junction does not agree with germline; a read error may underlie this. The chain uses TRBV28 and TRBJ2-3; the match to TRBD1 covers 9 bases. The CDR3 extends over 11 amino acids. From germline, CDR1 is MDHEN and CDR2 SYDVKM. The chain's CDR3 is CASSPGQGRSF. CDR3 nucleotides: TGTGCCAGCAGTCCCGGACAGGGGCGGTCTTTT. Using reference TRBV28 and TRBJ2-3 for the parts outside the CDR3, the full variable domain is DVKVTQSSRYLVKRTGEKVFLECVQDMDHENMFWYRQDPGLGLRLIYFSYDVKMKEKGDIPEGYSVSREKKERFSLILESASTNQTSMYLCASSPGQGRSFGPGTRLTVL.

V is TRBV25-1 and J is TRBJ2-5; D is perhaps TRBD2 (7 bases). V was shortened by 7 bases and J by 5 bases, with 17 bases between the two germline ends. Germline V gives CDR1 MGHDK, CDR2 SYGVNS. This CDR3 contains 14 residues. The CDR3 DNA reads TGTGCCAGCACCACGGGGGGCCGGATGGAGACCCAGTACTTC. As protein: CASTTGGRMETQYF.

CDR3 protein: CASSLGTAGGGYTF. The CDR3 DNA reads as TGCGCCAGCAGCTTGGGGACGGCCGGGGGTGGCTACACCTTC. This chain joins TRBV5-1 and TRBJ1-2, with D possibly TRBD1 on 5 matching bases. Looked up from germline, CDR1 is SGHRS and CDR2 is YFSETQ. The germline V and J ends were trimmed by 0 bases and 7 bases, with 13 bases remaining between them. This CDR3 has 14 amino acids.

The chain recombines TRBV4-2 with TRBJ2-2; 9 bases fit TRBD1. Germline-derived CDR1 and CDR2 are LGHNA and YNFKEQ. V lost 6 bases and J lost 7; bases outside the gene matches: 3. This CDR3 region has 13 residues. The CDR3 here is CASRDRGNGELFF. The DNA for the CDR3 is TGTGCCAGCAGGGACAGGGGTAACGGGGAGCTGTTTTTT.

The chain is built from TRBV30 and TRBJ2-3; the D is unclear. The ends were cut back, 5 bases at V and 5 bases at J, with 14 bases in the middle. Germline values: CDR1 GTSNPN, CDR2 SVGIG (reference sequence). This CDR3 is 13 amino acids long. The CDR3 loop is CAWGPYVGDTQYF. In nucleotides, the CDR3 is TGTGCCTGGGGACCCTACGTTGGAGATACGCAGTATTTT.

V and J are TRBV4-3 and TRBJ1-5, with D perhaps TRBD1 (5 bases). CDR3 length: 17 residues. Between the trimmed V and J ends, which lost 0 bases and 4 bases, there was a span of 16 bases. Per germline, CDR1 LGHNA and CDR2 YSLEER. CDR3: CASSQDWLGGVNQPQHF. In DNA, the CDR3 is TGCGCCAGCAGCCAAGATTGGCTGGGGGGAGTTAATCAGCCCCAGCATTTT.

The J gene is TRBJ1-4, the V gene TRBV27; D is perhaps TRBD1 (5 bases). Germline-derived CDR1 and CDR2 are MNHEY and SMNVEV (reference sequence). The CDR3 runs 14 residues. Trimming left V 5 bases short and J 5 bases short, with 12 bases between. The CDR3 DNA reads TGTGCCAGCAGTCCTCTGACAGCAAATGAAAAACTGTTTTTT. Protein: CASSPLTANEKLFF.

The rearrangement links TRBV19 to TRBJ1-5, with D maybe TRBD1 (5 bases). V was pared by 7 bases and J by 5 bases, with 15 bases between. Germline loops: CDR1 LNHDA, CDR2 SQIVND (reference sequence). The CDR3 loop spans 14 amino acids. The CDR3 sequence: CASNDYGTYQPQHF. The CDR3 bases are TGTGCCAGTAATGATTACGGGACCTATCAGCCCCAGCATTTT.